Shown below are 5 T cell receptor delta chains from a single sample sequenced in a study of Vδ1+ human thymocytes. General observations from the study: Thymic TRG and TRD repertoires appeared highly polyclonal.

Extracted RNA was reverse transcribed into cDNA. Multiplex PCR used pooled V-gene forward primers and a constant-region reverse primer to amplify CDR3s. TCRdb ran CATT on the multiplex PCR reads. The sample contains more than 50,000 delta-chain clones, around 16% of which appear only once. Their recognized antigens are unknown. The sample was Vdelta1+ gamma-delta thymocytes from the thymus. Subset described: FACS-sorted CD3+ TCRalphabeta- TCRVdelta1+ TCRVdelta2- thymocytes. The receptors derive from a girl under three years old who had congenital heart surgery.

V usage is TRDV1 and J usage is TRDJ1; 12 positions match TRDD3. Germline lookup yields CDR1 TSWWSYY and CDR2 QGS. The CDR3 extends over 29 amino acids. V was clipped by 0 bases and J by 0 bases; unmatched bases: 38. CDR3 nucleotide sequence: TGTGCTCTTGGGGAACTACGCCTTCCGTTGATTGTGCCTTCCCCTCTTTACTGGGGGATACCCCTTTACACCGATAAACTCATCTTT. Its translation: CALGELRLPLIVPSPLYWGIPLYTDKLIF.

V and J are TRDV1 and TRDJ1, with TRDD3 matching over 9 bases. Trimming removed 2 bases from V and 2 bases from J; junction bases left unmatched: 15. The CDR3 is 19 residues long. In germline, CDR1 is TSWWSYY, CDR2 QGS. The CDR3: CALGEFQTYEGDTTDKLIF. DNA for the CDR3: TGTGCTCTTGGGGAATTCCAAACCTATGAGGGGGATACTACCGATAAACTCATCTTT.

The chain couples TRDV1 to TRDJ1; possible D gene TRDD3, 5 bases. The CDR3 is 22 residues long. The germline V gene has CDR1 TSWWSYY and CDR2 QGS. The ends were cut back, 0 bases at V and 4 bases at J, with 33 bases in the middle. This CDR3 is CALGELAIPYWSSQQVRDKLIF. Here the CDR3 DNA reads TGTGCTCTTGGGGAACTAGCCATTCCGTACTGGAGTTCCCAGCAGGTTCGCGATAAACTCATCTTT.

The chain is built from TRDV1 and TRDJ1; TRDD3 aligns across 12 bases. Unmatched junction bases numbered 21, after V lost 3 bases and J lost 7 bases. The germline gives CDR1 TSWWSYY, CDR2 QGS. This CDR3 has 20 amino acids. CDR3 loop: CALGDPVPQVLGDTNTKLIF. The CDR3 coding sequence is TGTGCTCTTGGGGACCCCGTACCCCAGGTACTGGGGGATACCAACACTAAACTCATCTTT.

The V call is TRDV1, the J call TRDJ1; 8 nucleotides match TRDD3. This CDR3 contains 19 residues. V lost 1 base to trimming and J lost 0 bases; unmatched junction nucleotides: 13. Germline V gene data show CDR1 as TSWWSYY and CDR2 as QGS. CDR3 nucleotides: TGTGCTCTTGGGGAACCGCCGAGGGCTTTGGGGGATTACACCGATAAACTCATCTTT. The encoded protein is CALGEPPRALGDYTDKLIF.